One sample yielded the 27 T cell receptor beta chains listed below, sequenced in a study of memory CD4+ T cells and cytomegalovirus serostatus. The protocol was immunoSEQ multiplex PCR, while the TCRdb copy is restricted to in-frame clones and leaves out a portion. Of some 44,000 clones detected, over 65% appear once; the ten largest clones hold 1.5% to 2.5%. The sort gate was single viable CD3+CD4+CD8-CD45RO+ cells for memory CD4+ T cells. Sequenced sample: memory CD4+ T cells from blood. These receptors came from an adult in good health and CMV-seronegative.

J is TRBJ1-3 and V is TRBV7-9; D call uncertain. V lost 5 bases and J lost 1, with 12 bases in between. This CDR3 spans 15 amino acids. Germline V gene sequence: CDR1 SEHNR, CDR2 FQNEAQ (reference sequence). The DNA for the CDR3 is TGTGCCAGCAGCCCTTCGGGGAGTTCTGGAAACACCATATATTTT. Its protein is CASSPSGSSGNTIYF.

This chain connects TRBV28 to TRBJ1-6; D is unresolved. V was clipped by 3 bases and J by 5 bases, with 11 bases between them. CDR3 length: 15 amino acids. Germline lookup yields CDR1 MDHEN and CDR2 SYDVKM. CDR3 sequence (DNA): TGTGCCAGCAGTTTCATGGGCGCGGATAATTCACCCCTCCACTTT. Amino acids: CASSFMGADNSPLHF.

In this sample, this clone turned up once. The CDR3 DNA follows: TGTGCCAGCAGTTTTGGAGGGAACACTGAAGCTTTCTTT. It specifies CASSFGGNTEAFF. The chain recombines TRBV28 with TRBJ1-1; no clear D gene. V dropped 3 bases and J dropped 1 base, with 6 bases sitting between them. This CDR3 is 13 amino acids long. Germline values: CDR1 MDHEN, CDR2 SYDVKM.

The chain links TRBV11-2 to TRBJ2-3; D possibly corresponds to TRBD2 (7 bases). V was cut by 6 bases and J by 1 base, with 17 bases left in between. Germline values: CDR1 SGHAT, CDR2 FQNNGV. The CDR3 length is 16 residues. The CDR3 is CASSLSRGGGTDTQYF. The CDR3 DNA sequence: TGTGCCAGCAGTCTGTCTAGGGGGGGCGGCACAGATACGCAGTATTTT.

V usage is TRBV5-1 and J usage is TRBJ2-7, with a weak D call TRBD1 (5 bases). CDR1 is SGHRS, CDR2 YFSETQ, per germline. This CDR3 region has 14 residues. The ends were cut back, 0 bases at V and 4 bases at J, with 11 bases in the middle. The CDR3 region has the DNA TGCGCCAGCAGCTTGGGCCAGGGTGGGTACGAGCAGTACTTC. Protein product: CASSLGQGGYEQYF.

The genes are TRBV9 and TRBJ1-5, with D possibly TRBD1 on 5 matching bases. Germline CDR1 SGDLS, CDR2 YYNGEE. V was trimmed by 4 bases and J by 0 bases, leaving 11 bases between them. The CDR3 has 15 residues. The CDR3 region has the DNA TGTGCCAGCAGCCGAGACAGTTATAGCAATCAGCCCCAGCATTTT. Translated, it gives CASSRDSYSNQPQHF. Based on the CDR3 plus reference TRBV9 and TRBJ1-5, the full variable domain is DSGVTQTPKHLITATGQRVTLRCSPRSGDLSVYWYQQSLDQGLQFLIQYYNGEERAKGNILERFSAQQFPDLHSELNLSSLELGDSALYFCASSRDSYSNQPQHFGDGTRLSIL.

The CDR3 DNA sequence: TGTGCCAGCAGTCTCATGGTAGGGGGCGACTATGGCTACACCTTC. Translation: CASSLMVGGDYGYTF. This chain connects TRBV2 to TRBJ1-2, with 7 bases matching TRBD1. Germline V lookup: CDR1 SNHLY, CDR2 FYNNEI. This CDR3 is built from 15 residues. V dropped 5 bases and J dropped 3; count of bases not matched to a gene: 9.

The chain has TRBV5-6 and TRBJ2-5; 8 bases match TRBD2. Germline V gives CDR1 SGHDT, CDR2 YYEEEE. The V and J ends lost 4 bases and 0 bases, in that order; junction bases with no gene match: 5. The CDR3 spans 15 residues. CDR3 in DNA: TGTGCCAGCAGCCCGGGACTAGGGTACCAAGAGACCCAGTACTTC. Protein: CASSPGLGYQETQYF.

This chain uses TRBV19 with TRBJ1-1; tentative D call: TRBD1 (5 bases). Germline CDR1 is LNHDA and CDR2 is SQIVND (reference sequence). Trimming pared 9 bases from V and 5 bases from J, leaving 22 bases between. The CDR3 spans 15 residues. The CDR3 DNA reads TGTGCCAGCCGAAACGGACGGGGACTTGGGACTGAAGCTTTCTTT. This sequence encodes CASRNGRGLGTEAFF.

The chain uses TRBV5-4 and TRBJ2-2; TRBD1 matches at 10 bases. Germline lookup yields CDR1 SGHNT and CDR2 YYREEE (reference sequence). Trimming removed 4 bases from V and 4 bases from J; junction bases left unmatched: 10. CDR3 length: 17 residues. This CDR3 is CASSKPGQGSGTGELFF. In nucleotides, the CDR3 is TGTGCCAGCAGCAAACCGGGACAGGGGTCTGGCACCGGGGAGCTGTTTTTT. The full variable domain, in which reference TRBV5-4 and TRBJ2-2 provide the parts outside the CDR3, is ETGVTQSPTHLIKTRGQQVTLRCSSQSGHNTVSWYQQALGQGPQFIFQYYREEENGRGNFPPRFSGLQFPNYSSELNVNALELDDSALYLCASSKPGQGSGTGELFFGEGSRLTVL.

The rearrangement uses TRBV29-1 and TRBJ2-7, with 7 nucleotides matching TRBD1. Trimming removed 6 bases from V and 0 bases from J; junction bases left unmatched: 8. Germline CDR1 reads SQVTM; CDR2 reads ANQGSEA. CDR3 length equals 14 residues. The DNA of the CDR3 is TGCAGCGTGGGAAATCGGGACAGCTCCTACGAGCAGTACTTC. It translates to CSVGNRDSSYEQYF.

The chain recombines TRBV5-1 with TRBJ2-5; TRBD1 agrees at 7 bases. The germline gives CDR1 SGHRS, CDR2 YFSETQ. The CDR3 has 15 amino acids. Unmatched junction bases numbered 8, after V lost 4 bases and J lost 2 bases. The CDR3 coding sequence is TGCGCCAGCAGCGCCTACCGGGACAGACAAGAGACCCAGTACTTC. It translates to CASSAYRDRQETQYF.

The CDR3 DNA sequence: TGTGCCACCAGAGCCGGGAGGGCCGGTCAGCCCCAGCATTTT. It codes for CATRAGRAGQPQHF. This sequence joins TRBV15 and TRBJ1-5; D not resolved. Per the germline V gene, CDR1 is LNHNV and CDR2 is YYDKDF (reference sequence). The V gene lost 6 bases and the J gene lost 6 bases, with 15 bases spanning the gap. This CDR3 is built from 14 residues.

This clone was recorded once. The chain joins TRBV7-8 to TRBJ2-5, with 10 bases lining up with TRBD1. Trimming at V came to 5 bases and at J to 5 bases, leaving 8 bases not matched to a gene. CDR3 length: 15 residues. Germline V gene data show CDR1 as SGHVS and CDR2 as FQNEAQ. CDR3 bases: TGTGCCAGCAGCCTAGTGGGACAGGGGACGGAGACCCAGTACTTC. The encoded protein is CASSLVGQGTETQYF.

This clone was detected only once. This chain joins TRBV11-3 and TRBJ1-5; 7 bases line up with TRBD1. V lost 1 base to trimming and J lost 0 bases; unmatched junction nucleotides: 15. This CDR3 has 20 residues. CDR1 is SGHNT, CDR2 YENEEA, per germline. This CDR3 reads CASSLAISDRVPYSNQPQHF. The CDR3 DNA sequence: TGTGCCAGCAGCTTAGCGATCAGTGACAGGGTGCCATATAGCAATCAGCCCCAGCATTTT. Full variable domain (missing parts from reference TRBV11-3 and TRBJ1-5): EAGVVQSPRYKIIEKKQPVAFWCNPISGHNTLYWYLQNLGQGPELLIRYENEEAVDDSQLPKDRFSAERLKGVDSTLKIQPAELGDSAVYLCASSLAISDRVPYSNQPQHFGDGTRLSIL.

The chain joins TRBV7-2 to TRBJ1-4; maybe TRBD1 (6 bases). Trimming left V 4 bases short and J 4 bases short, with 13 bases between. In germline, CDR1 is SGHTA, CDR2 FQGNSA. This CDR3 has 15 residues. The CDR3 bases are TGTGCCAGCAGCTCTGGACAGAGACTTAATGAAAAACTGTTTTTT. It codes for CASSSGQRLNEKLFF.

The J gene is TRBJ1-3, the V gene TRBV9, with a possible D match to TRBD1 (6 bases). This CDR3 comprises 13 residues. CDR1 SGDLS and CDR2 YYNGEE come from the germline V gene. Trimming left V 3 bases short and J 7 bases short, with 11 bases between. Here the CDR3 reads CASSGTGSNTIYF. The CDR3 DNA reads TGTGCCAGCAGCGGTACAGGGAGCAACACCATATATTTT.

Of note for this clone: Other nucleotide sequences from this sample produce the same CDR3. The J gene is TRBJ2-7, the V gene TRBV10-2; TRBD2 is a possible D gene (5 bases). The CDR3 runs to 12 residues. CDR1 is WSHSY and CDR2 is SAAADI in the germline V gene. V was trimmed by 6 bases and J by 4 bases, leaving 10 bases between them. The CDR3 region has the DNA TGCGCCAGCAGCGATGAGGGTTACGAGCAGTACTTC. This translates into CASSDEGYEQYF.

The J gene is TRBJ2-5, the V gene TRBV18; 9 positions match TRBD1. The V gene's germline CDR1 is KGHSH and CDR2 LQKENI. CDR3 length: 13 residues. Germline trimming cut 3 bases from V and 5 bases from J; bases unmatched to any gene: 1. Written as DNA, the CDR3 is TGTGCCAGCTCACCCGGGACAGGGGAGACCCAGTACTTC. Translated, it gives CASSPGTGETQYF.

The V call is TRBV25-1, the J call TRBJ1-3; D unclear. In germline, CDR1 is MGHDK, CDR2 SYGVNS. The V end was cut by 1 base, the J end by 3 bases, with 10 bases between. This CDR3 is 15 amino acids long. As DNA, the CDR3 is TGTGCCAGCAGTGAATTGTGGGATGGTGGAAACACCATATATTTT. It translates to CASSELWDGGNTIYF.

At least ten counts were recorded for this clone. The chain has TRBV12-5 and TRBJ2-7; tentatively, D is TRBD2 (5 bases). This CDR3 is built from 13 residues. The germline CDR1 and CDR2 sequences are LGHNT and FRNRAP. V was trimmed by 5 bases and J by 3 bases, leaving 11 bases between them. The CDR3 is CASGRDGSYEQYF. In nucleotides, the CDR3 is TGTGCTAGTGGTAGGGATGGGAGCTACGAGCAGTACTTC. The full variable domain, its missing parts supplied by reference TRBV12-5 and TRBJ2-7, is DARVTQTPRHKVTEMGQEVTMRCQPILGHNTVFWYRQTMMQGLELLAYFRNRAPLDDSGMPKDRFSAEMPDATLATLKIQPSEPRDSAVYFCASGRDGSYEQYFGPGTRLTVT.

A note on this clone: An end of the junction does not agree with germline; a read error may underlie this. The V call is TRBV7-7, the J call TRBJ2-5, with D possibly TRBD1 on 6 matching bases. Germline CDR1 is SSHAT and CDR2 is FNYEAQ (reference sequence). The CDR3 extends over 15 amino acids. CDR3 residues: CASSILGEGGETQYF. The DNA of the CDR3 is TGTGCTAGCAGCATCCTTGGCGAAGGGGGAGAGACCCAGTACTTC.

The chain is built from TRBV4-2 and TRBJ2-7; unclear D gene. V was shortened by 1 base and J by 0 bases, with 7 bases between the two germline ends. Germline CDR1 reads LGHNA; CDR2 reads YNFKEQ. This CDR3 contains 14 residues. The CDR3 region is CASSQGVNSYEQYF. The CDR3 DNA is TGTGCCAGCAGCCAAGGGGTCAACTCCTACGAGCAGTACTTC.

Concerning this clone: The sample contains more than one DNA sequence encoding this CDR3. The V call is TRBV18, the J call TRBJ2-7, with D maybe TRBD2 (5 bases). Germline values: CDR1 KGHSH, CDR2 LQKENI. With 6 bases removed from V and 2 bases from J, the gap between germline ends came to 14 bases. The CDR3 has 14 residues. The DNA for the CDR3 is TGTGCCAGCTCCCCCCGTAGAGGGACCTACGAGCAGTACTTC. This translates into CASSPRRGTYEQYF.

The genes are TRBV19 and TRBJ2-3; D remains unclear. Deletions cut 3 bases from V and 3 bases from J, with 16 bases between. Per the germline V gene, CDR1 is LNHDA and CDR2 is SQIVND (reference sequence). The CDR3 loop spans 16 amino acids. The CDR3 here is CASSMDLGKGTDTQYF. Written as DNA, the CDR3 is TGTGCCAGTAGTATGGACCTTGGAAAAGGGACAGATACGCAGTATTTT.

The gene calls are TRBV6-5 and TRBJ1-2, with a possible D match to TRBD1 (6 bases). V was pared by 5 bases and J by 2 bases, with 9 bases between. This CDR3 comprises 13 residues. CDR1 MNHEY and CDR2 SVGAGI come from the germline V gene. The CDR3 region is CASSIRGNYGYTF. The DNA of the CDR3 is TGTGCCAGCAGTATAAGGGGGAACTATGGCTACACCTTC.

The CDR3 coding sequence is TGTGCCAGCAGTTACTTTGGGGCCGAAGCTTTCTTT. It encodes CASSYFGAEAFF. The J gene is TRBJ1-1, the V gene TRBV6-5; weak D call: TRBD1 (5 bases). The ends were cut back, 1 base at V and 8 bases at J, with 8 bases in the middle. Germline CDR1 MNHEY, CDR2 SVGAGI. CDR3 size: 12 residues.